Listed below are T cell receptor beta chains from one sample, sequenced in a study of OX40 agonist ivuxolimab in advanced cancers. The assay was immunoSEQ multiplex PCR, and TCRdb's table has in-frame clones only and misses some. The sample carries about 73,000 clones, about nine tenths recorded once. The sample was CD4+ or CD8+ T cells sorted from blood, taken in a trial of the OX40 agonist ivuxolimab. The receptors here all came from an adult with an advanced solid tumor such as melanoma, head and neck, liver or kidney cancer. CDR3s include the opening cysteine and the closing phenylalanine or tryptophan. D genes are given only for firm matches. The size entry is marked missing in some rows and otherwise reads once, few, many or a size class.

TRBV7-9,TRBJ2-7,many,-,CASSLTGSSYEQYF,TGTGCCAGCAGCTTGACAGGTAGTTCCTACGAGCAGTACTTC
TRBV2,TRBJ1-1,-,-,CARSSGTEAFF,TGTGCCAGATCATCAGGTACTGAAGCTTTCTTT
TRBV6-1,TRBJ2-7,once,-,CASSESSYEQYF,TGTGCCAGCAGTGAGTCGTCCTACGAGCAGTACTTC
TRBV29-1,TRBJ2-7,-,-,CSVEDYGYEQYF,TGCAGCGTTGAAGATTACGGCTACGAGCAGTACTTC
TRBV7-3,TRBJ2-7,-,-,CASSLGRGYEQYF,TGTGCCAGCAGCTTGGGTCGGGGGTACGAGCAGTACTTC
TRBV23-1,TRBJ1-2,-,-,CASSHTSDYGYTF,TGCGCCAGCAGTCATACCTCAGATTATGGCTACACCTTC
TRBV18,TRBJ2-7,-,-,CASSPKTSWYEQYF,TGTGCCAGCTCACCAAAGACTTCTTGGTACGAGCAGTACTTC
TRBV6-5,TRBJ1-4,-,-,CASWGGTKLFF,TGTGCCAGCTGGGGCGGGACGAAACTGTTTTTT
TRBV27,TRBJ2-7,-,TRBD2,CASSTIGRAYEQYF,TGTGCCAGCAGCACTATCGGGAGGGCCTACGAGCAGTACTTC
TRBV7-8,TRBJ1-6,-,-,CASSLRSRNSPLHF,TGTGCCAGCAGCTTACGGAGTCGGAATTCACCCCTCCACTTT
TRBV19,TRBJ1-2,-,-,CASTLGNYGYTF,TGTGCCAGTACGCTGGGAAATTATGGCTACACCTTC
TRBV27,TRBJ2-5,-,TRBD1,CASEEGTGTSRETQYF,TGTGCCAGCGAGGAGGGGACAGGGACCTCCAGAGAGACCCAGTACTTC
TRBV11-2,TRBJ1-1,-,-,CASSLMKNTEAFF,TGTGCCAGCAGCTTGATGAAGAACACTGAAGCTTTCTTT
TRBV27,TRBJ2-1,-,-,CASSRIWGEQFF,TGTGCCAGCAGCCGGATTTGGGGTGAGCAGTTCTTC
TRBV28,TRBJ2-1,once,-,CASSLGMNEQFF,TGTGCCAGCAGTTTAGGGATGAATGAGCAGTTCTTC
TRBV27,TRBJ2-1,-,-,CASRVSSGYNEQFF,TGTGCCAGCAGGGTCTCTTCAGGGTACAATGAGCAGTTCTTC
TRBV6-1,TRBJ2-1,-,TRBD2,CASSEEGPSGVYNEQFF,TGTGCCAGCAGTGAAGAGGGACCTAGCGGGGTATACAATGAGCAGTTCTTC
TRBV5-8,TRBJ2-2,-,-,CASSSIRAMTNTGELFF,TGTGCCAGCAGCTCGATAAGGGCTATGACGAACACCGGGGAGCTGTTTTTT
TRBV9,TRBJ2-7,-,-,CASSVDQGAYEQYF,TGTGCCAGCAGCGTAGATCAGGGAGCCTACGAGCAGTACTTC
TRBV15,TRBJ1-4,-,-,CATSRVRDKTNEKLFF,TGTGCCACCAGCAGAGTCCGGGACAAAACTAATGAAAAACTGTTTTTT
TRBV19,TRBJ2-7,-,-,CASSIGAFSYEQYF,TGTGCCAGTAGTATAGGGGCGTTCTCCTACGAGCAGTACTTC
TRBV5-8,TRBJ2-7,few,TRBD1,CASSGQGLYYEQYF,TGTGCCAGCAGCGGACAGGGTCTCTACTACGAGCAGTACTTC
TRBV29-1,TRBJ1-1,few,-,CSVVRNTEAFF,TGCAGCGTTGTGAGGAACACTGAAGCTTTCTTT
TRBV10-2,TRBJ2-1,-,-,CASSGTPDEQFF,TGCGCCAGCAGTGGGACCCCTGATGAGCAGTTCTTC
TRBV30,TRBJ1-3,-,-,CAWDESSGNTIYF,TGTGCCTGGGACGAAAGCTCTGGAAACACCATATATTTT
TRBV2,TRBJ1-2,-,-,CASSEAPSLYGYTF,TGTGCCAGCAGTGAAGCGCCCAGTCTGTATGGCTACACCTTC
TRBV7-9,TRBJ2-1,once,-,CASSSTLYNEQFF,TGTGCCAGCAGCTCGACACTTTACAATGAGCAGTTCTTC
TRBV29-1,TRBJ2-2,once,-,CSAGEARYTGELFF,TGCAGCGCAGGGGAGGCCAGGTACACCGGGGAGCTGTTTTTT
TRBV5-1,TRBJ2-7,-,-,CASSFRTDSSYEQYF,TGCGCCAGCAGCTTCAGGACCGATAGCTCCTACGAGCAGTACTTC
TRBV7-6,TRBJ2-5,-,-,CASSLALDYQETQYF,TGTGCCAGCAGCTTAGCACTAGACTACCAAGAGACCCAGTACTTC
TRBV11-3,TRBJ1-1,-,-,CASSYSLNTEAFF,TGTGCCAGCAGCTACAGTTTGAACACTGAAGCTTTCTTT
TRBV7-3,TRBJ2-2,few,TRBD2,CASSSWTSGGRNTGELFF,TGTGCCAGCAGCTCCTGGACTAGCGGGGGGCGGAACACCGGGGAGCTGTTTTTT
TRBV9,TRBJ2-1,-,TRBD2,CASSVALAGYNEQFF,TGTGCCAGCAGCGTAGCCCTAGCGGGATACAATGAGCAGTTCTTC
TRBV6-1,TRBJ1-1,-,-,CASTFGTEAFF,TGTGCCAGCACGTTCGGCACTGAAGCTTTCTTT
TRBV25-1,TRBJ2-1,once,-,CASSERGWGATDNEQFF,TGTGCCAGCAGTGAAAGGGGGTGGGGGGCGACGGACAATGAGCAGTTCTTC
TRBV5-1,TRBJ2-1,-,-,CASSLGESSYNEQFF,TGCGCCAGCAGCTTAGGCGAGAGCTCCTACAATGAGCAGTTCTTC
TRBV27,TRBJ2-2,once,-,CASSFGPGELFF,TGTGCCAGCAGTTTCGGACCCGGGGAGCTGTTTTTT
TRBV19,TRBJ1-2,once,-,CATSPGGAYGYTF,TGTGCCACTTCCCCGGGAGGGGCCTATGGCTACACCTTC
TRBV2,TRBJ2-6,-,-,CASYPGRFSGANVLTF,TGTGCCAGCTACCCAGGAAGATTCTCTGGGGCCAACGTCCTGACTTTC
TRBV6-1,TRBJ1-2,-,-,CAVPPGRGYTF,TGTGCCGTCCCCCCGGGACGGGGCTACACCTTC
TRBV27,TRBJ2-7,-,-,CASSFGQGYEQYF,TGTGCCAGCAGTTTCGGGCAGGGCTACGAGCAGTACTTC
TRBV6-5,TRBJ2-1,-,TRBD1,CASSYAGTGDEQFF,TGTGCCAGCAGTTATGCGGGGACAGGCGATGAGCAGTTCTTC